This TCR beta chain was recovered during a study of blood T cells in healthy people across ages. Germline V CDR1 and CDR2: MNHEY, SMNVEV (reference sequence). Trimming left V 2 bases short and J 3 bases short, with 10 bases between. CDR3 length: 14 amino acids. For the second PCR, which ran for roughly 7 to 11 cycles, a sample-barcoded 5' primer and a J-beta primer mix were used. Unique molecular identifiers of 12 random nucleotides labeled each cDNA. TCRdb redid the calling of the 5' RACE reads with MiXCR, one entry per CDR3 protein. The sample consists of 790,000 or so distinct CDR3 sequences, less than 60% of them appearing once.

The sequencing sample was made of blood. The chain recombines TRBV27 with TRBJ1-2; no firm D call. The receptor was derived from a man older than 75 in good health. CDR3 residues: CASSLGGYDYGYTF. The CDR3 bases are TGTGCCAGCAGTTTAGGAGGCTACGACTATGGCTACACCTTC.